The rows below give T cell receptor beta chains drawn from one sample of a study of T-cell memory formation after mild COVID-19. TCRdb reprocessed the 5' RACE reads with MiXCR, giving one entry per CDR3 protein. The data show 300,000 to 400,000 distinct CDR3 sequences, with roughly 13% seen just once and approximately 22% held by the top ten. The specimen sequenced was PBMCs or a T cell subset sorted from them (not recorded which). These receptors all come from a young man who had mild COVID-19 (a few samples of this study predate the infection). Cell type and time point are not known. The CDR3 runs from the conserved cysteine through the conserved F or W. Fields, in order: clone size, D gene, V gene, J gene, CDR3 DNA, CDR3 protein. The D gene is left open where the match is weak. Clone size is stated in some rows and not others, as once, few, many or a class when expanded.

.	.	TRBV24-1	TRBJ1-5	TGTGCCACCAGTGACCCGTACCTGGATGGCAATCAGCCCCAGCATTTT	CATSDPYLDGNQPQHF
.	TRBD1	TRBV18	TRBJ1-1	TGTGCCAGCTCACCACGAATAGAACAGGGGTCAAGCACTGAAGCTTTCTTT	CASSPRIEQGSSTEAFF
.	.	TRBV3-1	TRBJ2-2	TGTGCCAGCAGTCAGCAAGGAGGCCCCGGGGAGCTGTTTTTT	CASSQQGGPGELFF
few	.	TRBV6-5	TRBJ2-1	TGTGCCAGCAGTTACCTAAAATACAATGAGCAGTTCTTC	CASSYLKYNEQFF
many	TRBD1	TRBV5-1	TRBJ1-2	TGCGCCAGCAGCCCCGACAGGGATCAAGGCTACACCTTC	CASSPDRDQGYTF
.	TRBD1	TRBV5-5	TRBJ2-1	TGTGCCAGCAGCTCACCGACAGGGACGGGGAATGAGCAGTTCTTC	CASSSPTGTGNEQFF
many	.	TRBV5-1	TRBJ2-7	TGCGCCAGCAGCTTGGACAGCCATGGGTTCGAGCAGTACTTC	CASSLDSHGFEQYF
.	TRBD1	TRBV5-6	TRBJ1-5	TGTGCCAGCAGCTTGCGACAGGGCTATAGCAATCAGCCCCAGCATTTT	CASSLRQGYSNQPQHF
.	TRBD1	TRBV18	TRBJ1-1	TGTGCCAGCTCACCCTTCGGGACAGTTAACACTGAAGCTTTCTTT	CASSPFGTVNTEAFF
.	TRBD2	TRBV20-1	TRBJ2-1	TGCAGTGCCAGTAGCGGGAACTCCTACAATGAGCAGTTCTTC	CSASSGNSYNEQFF
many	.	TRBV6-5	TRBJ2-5	TGTGCCAGCAGTTACCAACAGGGGAGGGAGACCCAGTACTTC	CASSYQQGRETQYF
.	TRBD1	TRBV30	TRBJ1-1	TGTGCCTGGAGTATGGGGGGCAGGGGGCTGTCGGCTTTCTTT	CAWSMGGRGLSAFF
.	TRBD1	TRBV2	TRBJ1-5	TGTGCCAGCAGCGACGACAGGGAACAGCCCCAGCATTTT	CASSDDREQPQHF
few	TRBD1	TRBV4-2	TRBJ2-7	TGTGCCAGCAGCCAAGAACAGGGGCCCTCCTACGAGCAGTACTTC	CASSQEQGPSYEQYF
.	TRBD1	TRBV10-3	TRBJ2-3	TGTGCCATCAGTGAACCGGGACAGCCTAGCACAGATACGCAGTATTTT	CAISEPGQPSTDTQYF
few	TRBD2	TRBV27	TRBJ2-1	TGTGCCAGCAGACCCACCGGGACTAGCGGTTACAATGAGCAGTTCTTC	CASRPTGTSGYNEQFF
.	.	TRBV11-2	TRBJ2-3	TGTGCCAGCAGCGAAGCTGCGAGCCGAATCCTTGATGGAACGCAGTATTTT	CASSEAASRILDGTQYF
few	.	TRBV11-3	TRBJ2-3	TGTGCCAGCAGCCACCCGGCGGGAGATACGCAGTATTTT	CASSHPAGDTQYF
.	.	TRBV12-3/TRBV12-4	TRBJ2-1	TGTGCCAGCAGTTTTGGGGGAGGTGAGCAGTTCTTC	CASSFGGGEQFF
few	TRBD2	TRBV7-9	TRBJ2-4	TGTGCCAGCAGCCCGTGGGGGACTAGTATCAGGGACATTCAGTACTTC	CASSPWGTSIRDIQYF
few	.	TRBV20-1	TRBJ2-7	TGCAGTGCTAGAGATGAGTCCTACGAGCAGTACTTC	CSARDESYEQYF
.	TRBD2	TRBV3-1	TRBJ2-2	TGTGCCAGCAGCTTTCCTGGGACTAGCGGGGTCACCGGGGAGCTGTTTTTT	CASSFPGTSGVTGELFF
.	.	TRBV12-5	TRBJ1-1	TGTGCTAGCAGTTGGGCGCGGGGTGAAGCTTTCTTT	CASSWARGEAFF
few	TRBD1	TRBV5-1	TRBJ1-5	TGCGCCAGCAGCCCGACAGGGAGTAGCAATCAGCCCCAGCATTTT	CASSPTGSSNQPQHF
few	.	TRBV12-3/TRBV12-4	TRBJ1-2	TGTGCCAGCAGTAGGGCCCTTTATGGCTACACCTTC	CASSRALYGYTF
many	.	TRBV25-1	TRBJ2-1	TGTGCCAGCAGTGAGGGGGGTGGGCGCGCCTACAATGAGCAGTTCTTC	CASSEGGGRAYNEQFF
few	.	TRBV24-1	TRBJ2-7	TGTGCCACCAGTACCTATGCTATGTACTTC	CATSTYAMYF
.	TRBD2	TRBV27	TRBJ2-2	TGTGCCAGCAGTCCCCTAGCGGGGGGGCTCGGGGAGCTGTTTTTT	CASSPLAGGLGELFF
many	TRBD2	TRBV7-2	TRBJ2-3	TGTGCCAGCAGCCCCCTATCGGGGGGGCGAGGTACAGATACGCAGTATTTT	CASSPLSGGRGTDTQYF
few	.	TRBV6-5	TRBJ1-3	TGTGCCAGCAGTTACCCTGACAGGCGCTCTGGAAACACCATATATTTT	CASSYPDRRSGNTIYF
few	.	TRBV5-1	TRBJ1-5	TGCGCCAGCAGCCCGGAGGGGGGGAGCAATCAGCCCCAGCATTTT	CASSPEGGSNQPQHF
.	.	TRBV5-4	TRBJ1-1	TGTGCCAGCAGCTTGGGGTTGGCGAACACTGAAGCTTTCTTT	CASSLGLANTEAFF
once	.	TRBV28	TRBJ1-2	TGTGCCAGCAGTTTAGCTCGAGTCTTGACCTATGGCTACACCTTC	CASSLARVLTYGYTF
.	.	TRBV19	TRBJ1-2	TGTGCCAGTAGTACCGGGGGGGGTTTCGGCTATGGCTACACCTTC	CASSTGGGFGYGYTF
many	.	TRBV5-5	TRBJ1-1	TGTGCCAGCAGCGAGGGCGCTCCGGGGGGCACTGAAGCTTTCTTT	CASSEGAPGGTEAFF
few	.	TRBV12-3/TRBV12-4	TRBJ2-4	TGTGCCAGCAGTTTAGGGCAGTCCAAAAACATTCAGTACTTC	CASSLGQSKNIQYF
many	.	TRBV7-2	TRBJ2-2	TGTGCCAGCACCGCCGCGTTGCGCCAGAACACCGGGGAGCTGTTTTTT	CASTAALRQNTGELFF